Below, one T cell receptor (beta chain) is given with its context. This receptor's antigen is unknown. No base quality information exists; no much larger clone differs at one position. This sample was included in a study of cytomegalovirus exposure and HLA in healthy donors (dated by TCRdb to about 2017). Study-level background: An earlier analysis of approximately 640 of the donors reported more than 250 Gb of sequence data and about 100 million unique TCR beta sequences from 190 million or so T cells. The study used immunosequencing to profile the T cell repertoires of more than 650 subjects and linked those repertoires to cytomegalovirus serostatus. Rather than drawing on any new phenotypic data, the later analysis identified candidate immune exposures from TCR beta sequences and the way those sequences occurred across donors. Among some 400 genotyped donors of the cohort, an average of approximately 240,000 unique TCR beta nucleotide sequences was sequenced per donor, of which 15% to 20% were non-productive. Donor age, sex, ethnicity and CMV serostatus were collected together with the repertoire data. Four to six DR-DQ haplotypes were handled as single units for association and clustering, since linkage in the cohort was strong. A separate validation cohort of approximately 130 different subjects was used in addition to the 666-subject first cohort. The study combined high-throughput TCR immunosequencing, statistical association of individual TCRs with disease status, and machine learning to predict cytomegalovirus infection status. A later analysis re-examined previously published TCR beta repertoires from over 500 donors and added high-resolution HLA genotyping to investigate patterns of TCR occurrence. The study was designed to test whether signatures of past pathogen exposure could be identified by cataloging public T cell receptors. To decide whether each TCR beta V gene segment behaved as functional or pseudogenic, an earlier analysis of some 580 of the donors relied on high-throughput TCR beta sequencing. All discovery cohort repertoires had been generated using a single sequencing platform. An early release covering some 640 HLA-typed donors comprised around 300 gigabases of sequencing data and tens of millions of unique TCR sequences. Genome-wide SNP genotypes for about 60% of the roughly 670 donors were used in a later genetic analysis, which treated that subset as a discovery cohort. Among the roughly 400 genotyped donors, roughly 80% belonged to the genetic ancestry cluster associated with self-reported Caucasian donors. The number of typed donors differed by locus: about 620-630 for A, B, C, DRB1 and DQB1; roughly 510 for DQA1; 606 for DPA1; and some 430 for DPB1. Class I and class II HLA loci were covered by the typing at four-digit resolution.

The library came from the immunoSEQ multiplex PCR assay. For the multiplex PCR, a mixture combining 60 forward primers for TCR Vbeta segments and 13 reverse primers for TCR Jbeta segments was used. A multiplex PCR assay on genomic DNA amplified the CDR3 region of rearranged TCR beta genes. Amplified TCR beta libraries were sequenced as 87-base-pair reads on the Illumina HiSeq System. In the source study's methods: Across the 600 to 700 repertoires, a later analysis counted approximately 75 million unique TCR beta chains, 9 million to 14 million of which were shared by at least two donors. A nearest-neighbor algorithm error-corrected the raw reads and collapsed the reads into unique sequences, merging closely related sequences to remove PCR and sequencing errors. CDR3 sequences were aligned to IMGT reference sequences to assign V, D and J gene segments. Each retained sequence needed at least a six-nucleotide match to both a V gene segment and a J gene segment. Rearrangements were called productive when the CDR3 lacked stop codons and stayed in frame with V and J; all others were non-productive. Following IMGT convention, CDR3 was defined as the stretch from the second conserved V-encoded cysteine to the conserved J-encoded phenylalanine. Sequences without an unambiguous match to a single V gene segment were excluded from the earlier analysis of over 500 of the donors. An earlier analysis of several hundred of the donors called V segments functional above 56.7% productive rearrangements and segregating when the between-donor standard deviation exceeded 5%. A statistical classification framework was built to diagnose cytomegalovirus status from the catalog of TCR beta chain sequences. V and J gene assignment, in a later analysis, came from comparing TCR nucleotide sequences with IMGT/GENE-DB human TR gene sequences. Using the TCRdist pipeline, a later analysis assigned CDR3 sequences along with most-parsimonious VDJ recombination scenarios. In a later analysis, each TCR beta chain was defined by its CDR3 amino acid sequence together with its V-gene family, and reads lacking a unique V-gene family were excluded. In a later analysis, some 600 highly shared, low-generation-probability nucleotide sequences were removed to address suspected cross-contamination and a sequencing artifact. In a later analysis, a clonal expansion index for each public chain was calculated from normalized within-repertoire ranks of inferred template counts. A later analysis computed generation probabilities with a VDJ recombination model fitted to out-of-frame rearrangements, and checked the results against IGoR. In a later analysis, TCR-TCR, TCR-HLA and TCR-CMV co-occurrence was scored with hypergeometric tests, and a repertoire-size bias correction was applied to TCR pairs. To estimate false discovery rates, a later analysis permuted the HLA or CMV assignments 20 times. In a later analysis, co-occurring TCRs were grouped with DBSCAN, and TCRdist sequence similarity was added when clustering was performed within HLA-allele-positive subsets. Co-occurrence clustering excluded repertoires with fewer than 30,000 or more than 120,000 public chains, plus five with anomalous nucleotide sharing. TCRdb's version of the immuneACCESS table is confined to in-frame rearrangements and falls short of the full clone set. An unresolved V gene accounts for under half of the shortfall where checked; the remainder is of unknown origin. That table furnishes V, J and clone size, whereas the DNA furnished D and trimming. In this sample the table shows fewer than 100,000 clones, over 75% of which occur a single time. Together, the top ten hold roughly 3.2% of the sample.

Reading the germline V gene gives CDR1 SGHDN and CDR2 FVKESK. Relative to germline, V is missing 3 bases and J is missing 6 bases, with 5 bases of the junction outside any gene match. From the cysteine through the phenylalanine, the CDR3 covers 15 amino acids. CDR3 DNA only is kept here, 45 bases in frame from base 1. Broader findings and caveats from the paper: In both the original and validation cohorts, the classifier was reported to diagnose cytomegalovirus status with high specificity and sensitivity. Presence/absence analyses assumed roughly uniform sequencing depth across donors, an assumption that may not hold. In a later analysis, TCR association rates were found to vary across HLA loci, with the most associated TCRs seen for DRB1 alleles and the fewest for HLA-C alleles. An earlier analysis of some 560 of the donors showed that most TCR beta V segments appeared in productive rearrangements either about 87% or about 30% of the time, which broadly matched IMGT annotations. While some public TCRs were present in many individuals, most TCR sequences turned up only very rarely across donors. A few of the identified cytomegalovirus-associated TCR beta chains were confirmed in vitro to be specific for cytomegalovirus antigens. Only TCR beta chains were sequenced in this cohort, and the absence of alpha or paired-chain data limited detectable features. An association between a missense DCLRE1C variant and V-gene and J-gene trimming of TCR beta chains was found in a later genetic analysis and replicated in an independent cohort. Compared with equally common non-associated chains, HLA-associated TCR beta chains in a later analysis were more clonally expanded and had lower generation probabilities. Over 15 rarely observed V segments, including chromosome 9 orphons, were excluded from the earlier analysis of some 590 of the donors because counts were too low. According to a later analysis, parvovirus B19, influenza, CMV and Epstein-Barr virus appeared linked to several top co-occurrence clusters. Immune exposure information for the cohort was limited to CMV serostatus. Specific HLA alleles were associated with more than 15,000 TCR beta sequences at a false discovery rate of 0.05 in a later analysis. A later analysis found that most CMV-associated TCR beta chains appeared HLA-restricted, with HLA associations seemingly driven largely by CMV exposure. A further reported finding was that TCR beta sequences accurately predicted the HLA-A and HLA-B alleles for most subjects in the first cohort. Compared with the 666-donor mean, donors in an Asian-associated ancestry cluster had fewer N-insertions in productive TCRs, according to a later genetic analysis. Some IMGT-functional V segments, including TRBV6-2 and TRBV6-3, could not be distinguished by the 87-base-pair reads and were therefore excluded. Strong co-occurrence of HLA alleles, especially DR and DQ, made assigning TCR associations to individual alleles difficult. Correlated functional status among segregating V segments might reflect linkage disequilibrium, but an unknown experimental factor could not be ruled out. It was suggested by the authors that the approach could potentially be generalized to other disease states and immunological phenotypes. A total of 164 TCR beta chains were listed by the study as associated with cytomegalovirus. The sequencing pipeline was judged likely to have produced a cluster of highly shared sequence variants as a technical artifact. Because HLA typing was unavailable for some donors at each locus, only the typed subset was used in association tests.

In total, roughly 670 healthy bone marrow donors made up the cohort. At the time of sampling, all cohort members were nominally healthy, though unrecorded immune exposures were likely present. The donor was CMV seronegative and belonged to the group of roughly 330 seronegative cohort members. A peripheral blood sample was provided by each donor, and peripheral blood mononuclear cells were used for TCR beta sequencing. The Qiagen DNeasy Blood Extraction Kit was used to extract genomic DNA from the blood cell samples. This sequence was found in a man aged 40-49 years in good health and CMV-seronegative. The sequence is built from TRBV14 and TRBJ2-1, with 10 junctional bases fitting TRBD2. Input material: PBMCs. The CDR3 here reads CASSQLLAGSNEQFF. The DNA sequence is TGTGCCAGCAGCCAGTTACTAGCGGGAAGCAATGAGCAGTTCTTC.